This T cell receptor beta chain is from a study of CD8+ T cells in alopecia areata. This clone was counted only a few times. Its specificity is not known. Broader study findings: Although TCR sharing was seen in mice, sharing across patients was less clear, possibly for HLA-related reasons. More clonal than normal scalp was lesional scalp, particularly alopecia totalis/universalis.

CDR1 and CDR2 (germline): MGHRA, YSYEKL. V was pared by 0 bases and J by 10 bases, with 7 bases of the junction left unmatched. The CDR3 runs to 15 residues. cDNA serving as the sequencing template came from extracted, reverse transcribed RNA. TCRdb's table, derived via immunoSEQ multiplex PCR, lists solely in-frame clones and lacks some. The sample contains over 25,000 clones, roughly 80% of which appear only once. Alopecia areata patients gave lesional scalp punch biopsies and peripheral blood samples. Researchers picked out CD4+ and CD8+ T cells from PBMCs by sorting. Sequencing input: NKG2D-low CD8+ T cells sorted from blood. This clonotype was obtained from a human donor with alopecia areata. This chain connects TRBV4-1 to TRBJ2-1; 9 bases agree with TRBD2. In DNA form, the CDR3 reads TGCGCCAGCAGCCAAGAGCCCAGCGGGAGGCTCGAGCAGTTCTTC. This codes for CASSQEPSGRLEQFF.